Described below is a single TCR beta chain sequence and its context. This receptor's antigen is unknown. Per-nucleotide qualities are absent, and no much larger clonotype sits a single base away. Each collaborating institution followed its own protocols to collect whole blood in K2EDTA tubes. For TCRbeta analysis, collaborator samples were shipped as frozen whole blood, as isolated PBMCs, or as DNA extracted from either sample type. Germline trimming: 5 bases from V, 5 bases from J; junction bases outside gene matches: 6. The germline V gene sets CDR1 to MDHEN and CDR2 to SYDVKM. The CDR3 contains 14 residues, cysteine and phenylalanine counted. Only CDR3 DNA remains: 42 bases, in frame from the first base. The data belong to a study of blood T cell repertoires in COVID-19 (dated by TCRdb to 2018 to 2021). Concerning the study at large: Samples covering the acute and convalescent phases of COVID-19 were provided by collaborators in the United States, Italy and Spain. The prospective study material was composed of cDNA or gDNA derived from T cells, B-cell-depleted T cells, or PBMCs. Subjects who had been exposed to COVID-19, were actively infected with it, or had recovered from it provided the deeply sampled blood TCRbeta repertoires that made up the dataset. The repertoires were released in a freely available public database intended as a resource for research on the immune response to SARS-CoV-2. The samples were drawn from two sources: the first 160 participants of the ongoing ImmuneRACE study, and over 950 subjects contributed by 6 global collaborators. The sample metadata nearly always contained a de-identified subject ID, COVID-19 status, age in years and sex. Where available, HLA class I and class II types were taken from metadata supplied by the sample provider and were not determined by assay-based typing. Overall study results and their limits: The quantity of clinical and demographic metadata differed by source and by participant and was supplied without curation.

TCRbeta CDR3 regions were amplified from genomic DNA using the immunoSEQ Assay, a bias-controlled multiplex PCR. The authors processed their data as follows. The number of nucleated cells in each sample was estimated by amplification of reference gene primers within the assay. Sequence reads were collapsed and filtered to measure the absolute abundance of every unique TCRbeta CDR3 rearrangement. For each sample, productive Simpson clonality was calculated by taking the square root of Simpson's diversity index across productive rearrangements. This is the immuneACCESS table as TCRdb keeps it, with only in-frame sequences that have V and J called. A part of the clones is gone; compared with another copy, unresolved V genes explain less than half, and the rest is unexplained. V and J calls and clone size are those listed in that table; D and trimming were worked out from the DNA. In this sample the table shows about 52,000 clones, 91% of which occur a single time. Of the sample, around 6.5% falls within the top ten clones.

Recombination connected TRBV28 to TRBJ2-5, and 9 junction bases match TRBD1. This sequence originates from a man aged 45-60 years with active COVID-19. The material sequenced was peripheral blood. DNA sequence: TGTGCCAGCAGTCCGGGACAGGGATGGGAGACCCAGTACTTC. Its protein reads: CASSPGQGWETQYF.